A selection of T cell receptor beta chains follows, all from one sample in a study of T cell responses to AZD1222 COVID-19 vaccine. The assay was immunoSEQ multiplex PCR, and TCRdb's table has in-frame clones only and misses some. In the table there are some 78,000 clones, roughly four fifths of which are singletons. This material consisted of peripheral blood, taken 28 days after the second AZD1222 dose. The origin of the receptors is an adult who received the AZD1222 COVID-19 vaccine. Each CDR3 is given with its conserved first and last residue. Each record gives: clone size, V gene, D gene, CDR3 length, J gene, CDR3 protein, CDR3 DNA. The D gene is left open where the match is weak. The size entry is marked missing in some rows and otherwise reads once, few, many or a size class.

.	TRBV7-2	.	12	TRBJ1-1	CASSRYRELAFF	TGTGCCAGCAGCCGATACAGGGAATTGGCTTTCTTT
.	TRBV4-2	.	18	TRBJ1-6	CASSQEITRGGINSPLHF	TGTGCCAGCAGCCAAGAAATCACCCGGGGGGGCATTAATTCACCCCTCCACTTT
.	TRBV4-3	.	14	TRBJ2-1	CASSQVAPNNEQFF	TGCGCCAGCAGCCAAGTCGCCCCGAACAATGAGCAGTTCTTC
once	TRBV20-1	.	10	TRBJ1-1	CSASGTEAFF	TGCAGTGCTAGTGGCACTGAAGCTTTCTTT
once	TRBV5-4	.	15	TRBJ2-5	CASSPPGRDQETQYF	TGTGCCAGCAGCCCGCCGGGACGGGACCAAGAGACCCAGTACTTC
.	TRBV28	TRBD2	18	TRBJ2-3	CASNSVTSGSGTRDTQYF	TGTGCCAGCAATTCAGTGACTAGCGGGAGCGGGACGAGGGATACGCAGTATTTT
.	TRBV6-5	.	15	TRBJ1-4	CASSQPRAVGEKLFF	TGTGCCAGCAGTCAGCCACGGGCGGTGGGTGAAAAACTGTTTTTT
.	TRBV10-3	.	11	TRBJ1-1	CAIGVLTEAFF	TGTGCCATCGGGGTCCTCACTGAAGCTTTCTTT
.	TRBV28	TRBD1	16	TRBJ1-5	CASSFLQGTYNQPQHF	TGTGCCAGCAGTTTTCTACAGGGGACTTACAATCAGCCCCAGCATTTT
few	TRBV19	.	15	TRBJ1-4	CASSTHAGMNEKLFF	TGTGCCAGTAGTACCCATGCGGGTATGAATGAAAAACTGTTTTTT
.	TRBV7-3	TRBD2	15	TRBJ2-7	CASSPVPGGPGEQYF	TGTGCCAGCAGCCCCGTCCCGGGAGGGCCGGGTGAGCAGTACTTC
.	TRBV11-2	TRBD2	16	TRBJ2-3	CASSLGAGVSTDTQYF	TGTGCCAGCAGCTTAGGGGCGGGAGTAAGCACAGATACGCAGTATTTT
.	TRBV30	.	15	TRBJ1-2	CAWSRRAAGHYGYTF	TGTGCCTGGAGCCGACGGGCTGCAGGGCACTATGGCTACACCTTC
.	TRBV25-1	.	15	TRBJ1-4	CASSESSGYNEKLFF	TGTGCCAGCAGTGAATCTTCAGGGTATAATGAAAAACTGTTTTTT
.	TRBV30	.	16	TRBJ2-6	CAWKRGTRSGANVLTF	TGTGCCTGGAAACGGGGGACTCGCTCTGGGGCCAACGTCCTGACTTTC
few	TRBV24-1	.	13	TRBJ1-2	CATSEDSRHGYTF	TGTGCCACCAGTGAAGACAGCCGCCACGGCTACACCTTC
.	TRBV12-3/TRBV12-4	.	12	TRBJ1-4	CASRLRREKLFF	TGTGCCAGCAGGCTTAGGCGGGAAAAACTGTTTTTT
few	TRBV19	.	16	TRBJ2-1	CASSTFGQVGSVEQFF	TGTGCCAGTAGCACTTTCGGGCAGGTTGGTTCCGTTGAGCAGTTCTTC
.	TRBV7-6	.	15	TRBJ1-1	CASSLDSRGYTEAFF	TGTGCCAGCAGCTTAGACTCCCGGGGATACACTGAAGCTTTCTTT
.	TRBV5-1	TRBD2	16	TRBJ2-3	CASSRELAGDTDTQYF	TGCGCCAGCAGCCGCGAACTAGCGGGAGACACAGATACGCAGTATTTT
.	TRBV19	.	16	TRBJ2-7	CASSIWRNAGSYEQYF	TGTGCCAGTAGTATTTGGAGGAACGCGGGCTCCTACGAGCAGTACTTC
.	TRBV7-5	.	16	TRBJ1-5	CVRSLGRTESNQPQHF	TGTGTCAGAAGCTTAGGTAGGACAGAGAGCAATCAGCCCCAGCATTTT
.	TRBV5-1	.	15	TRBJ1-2	CASSLEWGANYGYTF	TGCGCCAGCAGCTTGGAATGGGGGGCTAACTATGGCTACACCTTC
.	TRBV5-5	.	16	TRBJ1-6	CASSLNRDPYNSPLHF	TGTGCCAGCAGCTTGAACAGGGATCCCTATAATTCACCCCTCCACTTT
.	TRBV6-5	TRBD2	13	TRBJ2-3	CASKAGGVDTQYF	TGTGCCAGCAAAGCGGGAGGAGTGGATACGCAGTATTTT